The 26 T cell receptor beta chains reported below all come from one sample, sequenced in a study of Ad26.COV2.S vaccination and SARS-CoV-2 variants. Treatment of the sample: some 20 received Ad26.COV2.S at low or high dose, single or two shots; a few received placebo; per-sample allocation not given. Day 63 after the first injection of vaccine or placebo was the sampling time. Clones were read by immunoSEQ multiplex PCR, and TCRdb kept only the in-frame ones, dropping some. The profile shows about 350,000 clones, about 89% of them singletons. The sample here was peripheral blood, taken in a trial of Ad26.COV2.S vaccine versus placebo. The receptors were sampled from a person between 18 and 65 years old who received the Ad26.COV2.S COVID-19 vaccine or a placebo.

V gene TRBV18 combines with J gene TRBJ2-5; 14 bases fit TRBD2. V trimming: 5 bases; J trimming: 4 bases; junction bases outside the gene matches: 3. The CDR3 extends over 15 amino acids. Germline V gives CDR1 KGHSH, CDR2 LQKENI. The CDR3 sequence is CASSRTSGGTETQYF. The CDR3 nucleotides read TGTGCCAGCTCAAGGACTAGCGGGGGGACAGAGACCCAGTACTTC.

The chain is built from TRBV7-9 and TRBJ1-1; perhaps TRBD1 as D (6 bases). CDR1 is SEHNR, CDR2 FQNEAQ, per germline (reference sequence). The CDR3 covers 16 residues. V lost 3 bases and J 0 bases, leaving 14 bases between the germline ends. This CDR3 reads CASSLRVTGMNTEAFF. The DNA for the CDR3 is TGTGCCAGCAGCTTGAGGGTGACAGGCATGAACACTGAAGCTTTCTTT.

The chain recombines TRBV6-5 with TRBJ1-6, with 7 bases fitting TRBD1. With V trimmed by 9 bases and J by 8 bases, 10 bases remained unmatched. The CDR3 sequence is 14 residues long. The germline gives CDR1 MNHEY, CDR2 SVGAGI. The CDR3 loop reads CASQRQGRDSPLHF. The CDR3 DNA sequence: TGTGCCAGTCAGAGACAGGGTCGAGATTCACCCCTCCACTTT.

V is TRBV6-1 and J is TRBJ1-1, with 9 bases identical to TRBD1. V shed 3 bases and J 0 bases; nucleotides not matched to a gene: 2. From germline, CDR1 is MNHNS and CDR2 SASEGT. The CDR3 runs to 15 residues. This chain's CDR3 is CASSEGQGMNTEAFF. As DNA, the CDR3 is TGTGCCAGCAGTGAGGGACAGGGCATGAACACTGAAGCTTTCTTT.

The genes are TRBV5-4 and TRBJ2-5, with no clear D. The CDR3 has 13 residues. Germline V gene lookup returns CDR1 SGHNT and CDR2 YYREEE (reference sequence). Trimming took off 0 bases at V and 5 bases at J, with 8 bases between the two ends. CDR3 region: CASSLAADETQYF. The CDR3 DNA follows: TGTGCCAGCAGCTTGGCCGCAGATGAGACCCAGTACTTC. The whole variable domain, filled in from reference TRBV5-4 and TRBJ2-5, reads ETGVTQSPTHLIKTRGQQVTLRCSSQSGHNTVSWYQQALGQGPQFIFQYYREEENGRGNFPPRFSGLQFPNYSSELNVNALELDDSALYLCASSLAADETQYFGPGTRLLVL.

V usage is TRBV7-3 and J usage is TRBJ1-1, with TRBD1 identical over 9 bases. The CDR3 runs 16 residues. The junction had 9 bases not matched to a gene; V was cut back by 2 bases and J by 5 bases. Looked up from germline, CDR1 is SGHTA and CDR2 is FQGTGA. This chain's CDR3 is CASSLAQGAGVTEAFF. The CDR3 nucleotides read TGTGCCAGCAGCTTAGCACAGGGGGCAGGTGTGACTGAAGCTTTCTTT.

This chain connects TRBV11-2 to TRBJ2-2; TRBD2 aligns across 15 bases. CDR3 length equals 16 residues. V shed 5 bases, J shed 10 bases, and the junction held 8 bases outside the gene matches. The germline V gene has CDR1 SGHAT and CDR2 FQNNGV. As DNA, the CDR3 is TGTGCCAGCAGCATAGGACTAGCGGGAGGGGGAGCGGAGCTGTTTTTT. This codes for CASSIGLAGGGAELFF.

The CDR3 sequence is CASSFTGPSRAQHF. The CDR3 bases are TGTGCCAGCAGTTTCACAGGCCCCTCCAGGGCCCAGCATTTT. The chain has TRBV28 and TRBJ1-5; D might be TRBD1 (5 bases). V was clipped by 3 bases and J by 11 bases, with 17 bases between them. CDR1 and CDR2 (germline): MDHEN, SYDVKM. This CDR3 has 14 residues. Full variable domain (missing parts from reference TRBV28 and TRBJ1-5): DVKVTQSSRYLVKRTGEKVFLECVQDMDHENMFWYRQDPGLGLRLIYFSYDVKMKEKGDIPEGYSVSREKKERFSLILESASTNQTSMYLCASSFTGPSRAQHFGDGTRLSIL.

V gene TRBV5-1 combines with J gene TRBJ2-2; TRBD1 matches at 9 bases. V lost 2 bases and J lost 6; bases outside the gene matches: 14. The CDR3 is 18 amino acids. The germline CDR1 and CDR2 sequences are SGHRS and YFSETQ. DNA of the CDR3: TGCGCCAGCAGCTTCGAGTTCGGGGGACAGGGTGTTCCCGGGGAGCTGTTTTTT. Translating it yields CASSFEFGGQGVPGELFF.

For the CDR3, the DNA is TGCGCCAGCAGCTCAGGACAGGGGCGGAGCACTGAAGCTTTCTTT. Translating it yields CASSSGQGRSTEAFF. The gene calls are TRBV5-1 and TRBJ1-1; 9 nucleotides match TRBD1. The CDR3 has 15 amino acids. V lost 3 bases and J lost 4; bases outside the gene matches: 7. Germline lookup yields CDR1 SGHRS and CDR2 YFSETQ.

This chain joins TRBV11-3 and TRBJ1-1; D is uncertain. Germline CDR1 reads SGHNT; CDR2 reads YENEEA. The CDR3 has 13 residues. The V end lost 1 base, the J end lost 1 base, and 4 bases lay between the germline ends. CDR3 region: CASSLGANTEAFF. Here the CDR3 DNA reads TGTGCCAGCAGCTTAGGGGCGAACACTGAAGCTTTCTTT.

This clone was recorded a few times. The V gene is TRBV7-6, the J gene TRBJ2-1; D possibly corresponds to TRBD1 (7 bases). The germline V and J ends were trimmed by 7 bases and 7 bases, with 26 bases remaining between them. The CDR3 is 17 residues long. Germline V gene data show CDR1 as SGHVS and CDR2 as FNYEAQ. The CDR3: CASTELPPGGFRNEQFF. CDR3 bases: TGTGCCAGCACCGAACTCCCGCCAGGGGGGTTTAGGAATGAGCAGTTCTTC.

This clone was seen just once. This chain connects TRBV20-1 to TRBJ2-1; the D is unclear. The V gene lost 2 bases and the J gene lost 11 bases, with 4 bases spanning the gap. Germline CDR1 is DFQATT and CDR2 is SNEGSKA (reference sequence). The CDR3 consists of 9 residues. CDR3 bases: TGCAGTGCTAGAAACCAGCAGTTCTTC. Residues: CSARNQQFF.

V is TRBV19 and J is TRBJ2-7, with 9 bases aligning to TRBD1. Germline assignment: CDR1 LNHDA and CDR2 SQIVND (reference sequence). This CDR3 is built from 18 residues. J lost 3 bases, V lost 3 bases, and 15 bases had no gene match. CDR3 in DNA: TGTGCCAGTAGTATGAGGGTCGCGGGACAGGGTTTGCGCTACGAGCAGTACTTC. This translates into CASSMRVAGQGLRYEQYF.

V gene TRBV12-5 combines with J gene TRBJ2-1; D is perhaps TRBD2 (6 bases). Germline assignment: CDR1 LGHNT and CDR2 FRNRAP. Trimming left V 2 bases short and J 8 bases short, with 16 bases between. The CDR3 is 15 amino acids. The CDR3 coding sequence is TGTGCTAGTGGTTTGTCACTAGCTGCAGGGTATGAGCAGTTCTTC. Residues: CASGLSLAAGYEQFF. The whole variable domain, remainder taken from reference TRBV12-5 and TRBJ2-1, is DARVTQTPRHKVTEMGQEVTMRCQPILGHNTVFWYRQTMMQGLELLAYFRNRAPLDDSGMPKDRFSAEMPDATLATLKIQPSEPRDSAVYFCASGLSLAAGYEQFFGPGTRLTVL.

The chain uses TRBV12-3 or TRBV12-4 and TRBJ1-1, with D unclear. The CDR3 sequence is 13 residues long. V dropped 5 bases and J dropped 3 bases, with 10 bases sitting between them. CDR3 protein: CASSTQEHTEAFF. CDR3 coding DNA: TGTGCCAGCAGTACCCAGGAGCACACTGAAGCTTTCTTT.

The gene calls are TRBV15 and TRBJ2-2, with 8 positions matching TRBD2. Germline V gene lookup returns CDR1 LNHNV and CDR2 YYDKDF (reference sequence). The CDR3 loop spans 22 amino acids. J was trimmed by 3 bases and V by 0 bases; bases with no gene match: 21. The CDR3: CATSRDGGRLASILRDTGELFF. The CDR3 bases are TGTGCCACCAGCAGAGATGGAGGCCGACTAGCGAGTATCCTCCGGGACACCGGGGAGCTGTTTTTT. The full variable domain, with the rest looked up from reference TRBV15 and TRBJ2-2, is DAMVIQNPRYQVTQFGKPVTLSCSQTLNHNVMYWYQQKSSQAPKLLFHYYDKDFNNEADTPDNFQSRRPNTSFCFLDIRSPGLGDTAMYLCATSRDGGRLASILRDTGELFFGEGSRLTVL.

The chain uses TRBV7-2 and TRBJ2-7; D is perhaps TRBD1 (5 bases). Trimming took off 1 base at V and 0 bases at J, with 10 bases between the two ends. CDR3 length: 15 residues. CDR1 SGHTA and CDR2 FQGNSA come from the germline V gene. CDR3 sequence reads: CASSLEAGNSYEQYF. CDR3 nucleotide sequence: TGTGCCAGCAGCTTAGAGGCAGGGAACTCCTACGAGCAGTACTTC.

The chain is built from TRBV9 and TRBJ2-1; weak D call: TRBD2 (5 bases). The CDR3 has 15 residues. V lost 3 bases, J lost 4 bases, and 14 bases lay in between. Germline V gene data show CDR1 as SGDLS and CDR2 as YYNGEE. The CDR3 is CASSGRGERYNEQFF. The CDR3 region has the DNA TGTGCCAGCAGCGGACGTGGGGAGAGATACAATGAGCAGTTCTTC.

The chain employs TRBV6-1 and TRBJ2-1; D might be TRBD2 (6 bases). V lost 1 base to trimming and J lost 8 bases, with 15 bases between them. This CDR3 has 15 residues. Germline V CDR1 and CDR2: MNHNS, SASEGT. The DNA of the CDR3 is TGTGCCAGCAGTGAAGGGTGGCTAGCGTGGGATGAGCAGTTCTTC. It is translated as CASSEGWLAWDEQFF.

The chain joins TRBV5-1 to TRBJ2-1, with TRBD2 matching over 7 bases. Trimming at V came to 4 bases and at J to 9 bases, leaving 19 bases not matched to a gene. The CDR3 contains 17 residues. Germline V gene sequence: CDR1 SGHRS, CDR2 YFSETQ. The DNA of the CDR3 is TGCGCCAGCAGCCCGCCCCCCGGGGCGGGGGATCTGGGTGAGCAGTTCTTC. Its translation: CASSPPPGAGDLGEQFF.

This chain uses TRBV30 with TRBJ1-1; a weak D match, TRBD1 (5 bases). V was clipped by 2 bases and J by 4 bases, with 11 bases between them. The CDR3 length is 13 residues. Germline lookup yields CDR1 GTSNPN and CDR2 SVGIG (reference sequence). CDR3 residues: CAWSPGRLTEAFF. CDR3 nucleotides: TGTGCCTGGAGTCCGGGACGTCTCACTGAAGCTTTCTTT.

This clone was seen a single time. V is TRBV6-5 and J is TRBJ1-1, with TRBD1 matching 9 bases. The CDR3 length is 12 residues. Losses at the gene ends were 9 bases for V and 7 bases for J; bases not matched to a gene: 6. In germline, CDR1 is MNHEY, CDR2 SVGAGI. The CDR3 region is CASWTGEGEAFF. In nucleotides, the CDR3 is TGTGCCAGTTGGACAGGGGAAGGTGAAGCTTTCTTT.

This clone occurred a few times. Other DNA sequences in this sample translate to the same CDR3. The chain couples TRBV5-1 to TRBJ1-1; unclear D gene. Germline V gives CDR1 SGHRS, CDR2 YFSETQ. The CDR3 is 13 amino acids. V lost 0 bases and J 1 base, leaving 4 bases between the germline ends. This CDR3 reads CASSLEQNTEAFF. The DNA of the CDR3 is TGCGCCAGCAGCTTGGAACAGAACACTGAAGCTTTCTTT.

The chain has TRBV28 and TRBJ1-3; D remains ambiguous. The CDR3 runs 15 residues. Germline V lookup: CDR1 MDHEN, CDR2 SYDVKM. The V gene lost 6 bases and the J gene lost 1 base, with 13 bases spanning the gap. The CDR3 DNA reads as TGTGCCAGCAGAACCACACGAGATTCTGGAAACACCATATATTTT. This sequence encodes CASRTTRDSGNTIYF.

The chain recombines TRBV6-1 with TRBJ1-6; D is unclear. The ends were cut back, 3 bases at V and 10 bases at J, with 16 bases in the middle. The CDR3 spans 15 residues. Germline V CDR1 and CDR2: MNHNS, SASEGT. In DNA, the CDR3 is TGTGCCAGCAGTGAGGGATCCGGGGATGACTCACCCCTCCACTTT. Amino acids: CASSEGSGDDSPLHF.